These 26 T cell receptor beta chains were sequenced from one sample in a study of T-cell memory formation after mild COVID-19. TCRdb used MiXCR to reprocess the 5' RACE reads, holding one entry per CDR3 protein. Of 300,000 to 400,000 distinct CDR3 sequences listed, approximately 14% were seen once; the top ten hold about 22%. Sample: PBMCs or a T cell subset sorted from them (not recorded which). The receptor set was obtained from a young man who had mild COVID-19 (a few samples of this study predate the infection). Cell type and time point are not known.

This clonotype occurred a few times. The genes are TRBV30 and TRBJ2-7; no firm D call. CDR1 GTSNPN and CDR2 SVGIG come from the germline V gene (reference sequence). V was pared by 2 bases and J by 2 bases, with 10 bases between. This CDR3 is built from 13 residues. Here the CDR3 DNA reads TGTGCCTGGAGTATACAGCGCCCCTACGAGCAGTACTTC. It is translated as CAWSIQRPYEQYF.

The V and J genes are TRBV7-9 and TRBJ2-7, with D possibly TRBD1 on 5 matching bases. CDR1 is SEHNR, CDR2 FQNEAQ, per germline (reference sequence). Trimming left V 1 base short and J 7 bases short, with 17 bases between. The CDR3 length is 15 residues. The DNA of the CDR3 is TGTGCCAGCAGCTTAGACTACAGGAGCCTCGGGGAGCAGTACTTC. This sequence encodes CASSLDYRSLGEQYF.

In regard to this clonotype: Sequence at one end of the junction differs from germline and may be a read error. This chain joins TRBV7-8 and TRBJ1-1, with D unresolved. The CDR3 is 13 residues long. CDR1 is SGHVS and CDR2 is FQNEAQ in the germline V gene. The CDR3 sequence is CASSPLDWAEAYF. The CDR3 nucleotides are TGTGCCAGCAGCCCACTGGATTGGGCTGAAGCTTACTTT.

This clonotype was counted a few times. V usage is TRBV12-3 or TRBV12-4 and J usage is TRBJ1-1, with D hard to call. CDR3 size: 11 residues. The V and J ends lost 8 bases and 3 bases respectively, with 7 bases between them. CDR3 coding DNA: TGTGCCAGCGGGGAGTACACTGAAGCTTTCTTT. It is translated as CASGEYTEAFF.

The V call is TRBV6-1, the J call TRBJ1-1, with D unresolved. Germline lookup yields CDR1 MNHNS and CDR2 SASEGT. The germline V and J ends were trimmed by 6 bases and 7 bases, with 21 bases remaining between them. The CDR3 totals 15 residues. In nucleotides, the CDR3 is TGTGCCAGCAGCGAAAGGAAGGGAAGATTAGATGAAGCTTTCTTT. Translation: CASSERKGRLDEAFF.

The CDR3 DNA reads TGTGCCAGCAGCTTAGCCCCAGAACAAGAGACCCAGTACTTC. This encodes CASSLAPEQETQYF. The V and J genes are TRBV7-8 and TRBJ2-5; D ambiguous. Germline CDR1 SGHVS, CDR2 FQNEAQ. The CDR3 is 14 residues long. Deletions cut 0 bases from V and 2 bases from J, with 7 bases between.

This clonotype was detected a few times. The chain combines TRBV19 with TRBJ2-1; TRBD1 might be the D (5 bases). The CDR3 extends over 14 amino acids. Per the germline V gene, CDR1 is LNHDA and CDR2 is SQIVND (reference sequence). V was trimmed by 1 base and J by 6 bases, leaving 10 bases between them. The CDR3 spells CASSIGGSPNEQFF. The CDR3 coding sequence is TGTGCCAGTAGTATAGGGGGCAGTCCCAATGAGCAGTTCTTC.

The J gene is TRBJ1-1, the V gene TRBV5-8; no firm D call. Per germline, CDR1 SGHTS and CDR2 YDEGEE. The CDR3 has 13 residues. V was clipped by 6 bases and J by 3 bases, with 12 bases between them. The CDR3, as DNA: TGTGCCAGCATCTTTGAGAGGGACACTGAAGCTTTCTTT. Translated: CASIFERDTEAFF.

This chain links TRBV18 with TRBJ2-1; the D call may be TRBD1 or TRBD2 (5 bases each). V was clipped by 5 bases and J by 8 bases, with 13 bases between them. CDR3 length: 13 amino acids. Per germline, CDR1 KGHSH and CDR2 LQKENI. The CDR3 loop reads CASSGGTFDEQFF. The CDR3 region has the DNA TGTGCCAGCTCAGGGGGAACCTTCGATGAGCAGTTCTTC.

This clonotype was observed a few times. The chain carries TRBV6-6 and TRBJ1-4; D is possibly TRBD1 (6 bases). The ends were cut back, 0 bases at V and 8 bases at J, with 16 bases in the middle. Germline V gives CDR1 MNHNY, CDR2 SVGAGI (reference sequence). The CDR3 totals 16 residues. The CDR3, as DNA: TGTGCCAGCAGTTACTCCCCGGGCGGGGGCGCCGAAAAACTGTTTTTT. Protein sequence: CASSYSPGGGAEKLFF.

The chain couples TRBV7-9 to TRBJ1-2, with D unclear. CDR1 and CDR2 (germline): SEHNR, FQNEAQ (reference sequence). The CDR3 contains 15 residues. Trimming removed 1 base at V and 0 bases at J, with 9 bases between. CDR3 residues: CASSLDGSSNYGYTF. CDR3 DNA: TGTGCCAGCAGCTTAGACGGCAGTTCTAACTATGGCTACACCTTC. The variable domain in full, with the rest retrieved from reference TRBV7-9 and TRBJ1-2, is DTGVSQNPRHKITKRGQNVTFRCDPISEHNRLYWYRQTLGQGPEFLTYFQNEAQLEKSRLLSDRFSAERPKGSFSTLEIQRTEQGDSAMYLCASSLDGSSNYGYTFGSGTRLTVV.

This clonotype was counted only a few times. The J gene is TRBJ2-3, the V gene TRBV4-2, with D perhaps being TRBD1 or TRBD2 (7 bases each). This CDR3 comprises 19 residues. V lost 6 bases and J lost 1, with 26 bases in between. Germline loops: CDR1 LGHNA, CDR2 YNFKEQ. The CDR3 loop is CASSQIDREVAGGTDTQYF. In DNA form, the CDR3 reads TGTGCCAGCAGTCAAATCGACAGGGAGGTGGCGGGGGGCACAGATACGCAGTATTTT.

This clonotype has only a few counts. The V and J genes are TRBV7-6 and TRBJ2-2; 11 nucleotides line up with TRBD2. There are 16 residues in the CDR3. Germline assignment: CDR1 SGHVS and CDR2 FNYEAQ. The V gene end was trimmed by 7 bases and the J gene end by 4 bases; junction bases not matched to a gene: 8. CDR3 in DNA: TGTGCCAGCACCTTTAGCGGGGGGGCCGGCACCGGGGAGCTGTTTTTT. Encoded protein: CASTFSGGAGTGELFF. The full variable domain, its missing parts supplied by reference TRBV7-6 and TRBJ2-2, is GAGVSQSPRYKVTKRGQDVALRCDPISGHVSLYWYRQALGQGPEFLTYFNYEAQQDKSGLPNDRFSAERPEGSISTLTIQRTEQRDSAMYRCASTFSGGAGTGELFFGEGSRLTVL.

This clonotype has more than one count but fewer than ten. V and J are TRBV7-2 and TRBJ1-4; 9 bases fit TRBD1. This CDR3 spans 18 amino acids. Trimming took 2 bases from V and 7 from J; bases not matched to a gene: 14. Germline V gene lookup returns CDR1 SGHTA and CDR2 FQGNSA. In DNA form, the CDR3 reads TGTGCCAGCAGCTTAAAGATCAACAGGGGGCCCTTGGTTGAAAAACTGTTTTTT. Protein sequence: CASSLKINRGPLVEKLFF.

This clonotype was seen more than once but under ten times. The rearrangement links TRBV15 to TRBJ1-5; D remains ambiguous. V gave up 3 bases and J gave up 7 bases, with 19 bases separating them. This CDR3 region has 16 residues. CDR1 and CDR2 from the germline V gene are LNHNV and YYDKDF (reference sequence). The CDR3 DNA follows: TGTGCCACCAGCAGCCGACCGGGCTTCGCCCCACAGCCCCAGCATTTT. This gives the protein CATSSRPGFAPQPQHF.

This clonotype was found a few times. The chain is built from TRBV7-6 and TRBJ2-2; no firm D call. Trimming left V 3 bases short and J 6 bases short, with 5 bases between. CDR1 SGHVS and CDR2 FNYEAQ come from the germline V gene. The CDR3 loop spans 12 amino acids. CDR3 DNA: TGTGCCAGCAGCTTTCGATCCGGGGAGCTGTTTTTT. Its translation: CASSFRSGELFF.

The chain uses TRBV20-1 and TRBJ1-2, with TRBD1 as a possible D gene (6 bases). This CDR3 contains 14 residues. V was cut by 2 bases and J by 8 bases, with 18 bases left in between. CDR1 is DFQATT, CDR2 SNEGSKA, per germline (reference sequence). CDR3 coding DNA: TGCAGTGCTAGACAGGGGAGCGCGTTCGACGGCTACACCTTC. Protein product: CSARQGSAFDGYTF.

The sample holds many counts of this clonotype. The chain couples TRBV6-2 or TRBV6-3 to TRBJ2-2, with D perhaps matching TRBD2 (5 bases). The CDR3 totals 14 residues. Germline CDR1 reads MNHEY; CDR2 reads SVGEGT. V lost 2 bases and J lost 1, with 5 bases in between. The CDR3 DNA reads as TGTGCCAGCAGTTACGGGAGGAACACCGGGGAGCTGTTTTTT. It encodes CASSYGRNTGELFF.

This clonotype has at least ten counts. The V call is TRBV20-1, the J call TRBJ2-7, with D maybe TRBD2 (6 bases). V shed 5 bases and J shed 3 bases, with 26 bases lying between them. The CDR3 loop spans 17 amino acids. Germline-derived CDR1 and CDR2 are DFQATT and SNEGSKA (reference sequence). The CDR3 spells CSAAWGDPIQPFYEQYV. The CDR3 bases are TGCAGTGCTGCCTGGGGGGACCCGATTCAACCCTTCTACGAGCAGTACGTC.

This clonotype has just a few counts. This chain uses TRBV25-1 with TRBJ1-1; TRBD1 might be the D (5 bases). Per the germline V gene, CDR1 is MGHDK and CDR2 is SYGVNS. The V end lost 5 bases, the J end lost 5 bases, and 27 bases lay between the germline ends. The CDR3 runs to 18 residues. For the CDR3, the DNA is TGTGCCAGCAGTAACCGATGGACGGCCGGGGGAGGTGTAACTGAAGCTTTCTTT. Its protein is CASSNRWTAGGGVTEAFF.

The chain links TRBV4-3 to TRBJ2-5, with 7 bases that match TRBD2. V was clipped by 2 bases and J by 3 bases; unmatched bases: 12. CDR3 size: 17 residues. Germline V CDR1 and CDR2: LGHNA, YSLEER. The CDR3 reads CASSQPELRGGEETQYF. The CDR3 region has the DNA TGCGCCAGCAGCCAACCGGAACTACGCGGGGGAGAAGAGACCCAGTACTTC.

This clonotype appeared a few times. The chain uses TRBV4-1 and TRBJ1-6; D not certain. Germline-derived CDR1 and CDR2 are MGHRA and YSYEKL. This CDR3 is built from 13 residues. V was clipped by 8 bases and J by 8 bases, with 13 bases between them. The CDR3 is CASRRGEDSPLHF. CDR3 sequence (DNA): TGCGCCAGCCGGCGGGGTGAGGATTCACCCCTCCACTTT.

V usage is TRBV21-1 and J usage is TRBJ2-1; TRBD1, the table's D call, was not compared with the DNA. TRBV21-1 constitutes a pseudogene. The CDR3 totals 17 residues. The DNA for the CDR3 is TGTGCCAGTATCGACCGGGACACGAGAAGCTCCTACAATGAGCAGTTCTTC. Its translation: CASIDRDTRSSYNEQFF.

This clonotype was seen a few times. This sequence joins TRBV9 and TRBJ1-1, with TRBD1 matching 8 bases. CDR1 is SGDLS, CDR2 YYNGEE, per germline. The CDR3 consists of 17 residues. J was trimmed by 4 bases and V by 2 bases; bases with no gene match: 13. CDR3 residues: CASSVGEGQGGATEAFF. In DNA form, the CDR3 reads TGTGCCAGCAGCGTGGGAGAAGGACAGGGAGGAGCCACTGAAGCTTTCTTT.

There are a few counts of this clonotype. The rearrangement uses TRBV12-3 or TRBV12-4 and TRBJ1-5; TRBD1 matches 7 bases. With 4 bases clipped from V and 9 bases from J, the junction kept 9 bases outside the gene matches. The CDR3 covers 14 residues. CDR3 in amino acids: CASSSRQGMWPQHF. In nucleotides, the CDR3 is TGTGCCAGCAGTTCGCGACAGGGAATGTGGCCCCAGCATTTT.

The CDR3 spells CASSPSRLAGVYEQYF. The CDR3 DNA is TGTGCCAGCAGTCCTTCCAGACTAGCGGGAGTGTACGAGCAGTACTTC. The rearrangement uses TRBV27 and TRBJ2-7; 12 bases line up with TRBD2. V was clipped by 5 bases and J by 4 bases; unmatched bases: 9. The length of the CDR3 is 16 residues. The germline V gene encodes CDR1 MNHEY and CDR2 SMNVEV (reference sequence).